The 28 T cell receptor beta chains in this list originate from one sample, sequenced in a study of T cells after yellow fever vaccination. TCRdb fed the 5' RACE reads into MiXCR, producing one record per CDR3 protein. The sample lists about 58,000 distinct CDR3 sequences, 5.7% occurring once. The specimen was PBMCs, either bulk or a sorted T-cell subset (CD4+, CD8+, memory, or dextramer-sorted; not recorded which), collected on the day of the yellow fever booster vaccination. All receptors come from a man younger than 30 who received the YFV17D yellow fever vaccine.

This rearrangement joins TRBV7-8 to TRBJ2-4; TRBD1 matches 9 bases. CDR3 length equals 20 residues. Trimming at V came to 5 bases and at J to 3 bases, leaving 20 bases not matched to a gene. CDR1 SGHVS and CDR2 FQNEAQ come from the germline V gene. The CDR3 reads CASSQGTGLSPGGVKNIQYF. DNA for the CDR3: TGTGCCAGCAGCCAGGGGACAGGGCTTTCCCCTGGGGGGGTCAAAAACATTCAGTACTTC.

The chain combines TRBV6-2 or TRBV6-3 with TRBJ1-2; D possibly corresponds to TRBD1 (5 bases). Looked up from germline, CDR1 is MNHEY and CDR2 is SVGEGT. The CDR3 runs 13 residues. V gave up 7 bases and J gave up 5 bases, with 14 bases separating them. The CDR3 is CASNQGFWYGYTF. CDR3 DNA sequence: TGTGCCAGCAATCAGGGATTTTGGTATGGCTACACCTTC.

There are a few counts of this clonotype. Sequence at one end of the junction differs from germline and may be a read error. V usage is TRBV4-2 and J usage is TRBJ2-1, with D uncertain. In germline, CDR1 is LGHNA, CDR2 YNFKEQ. The CDR3 runs 14 residues. CDR3: CASSQDGLNNQQFF. The CDR3 DNA reads as TGTGCCAGCAGCCAAGATGGGCTGAACAATCAGCAGTTCTTC.

The chain uses TRBV14 and TRBJ1-4; perhaps TRBD1 as D (5 bases). CDR1 SGHDN and CDR2 FVKESK come from the germline V gene. The ends were cut back, 1 base at V and 3 bases at J, with 15 bases in the middle. The CDR3 is made up of 17 amino acids. The CDR3 sequence is CASSQVPLKGPNEKLFF. Here the CDR3 DNA reads TGTGCCAGCAGCCAAGTCCCCCTCAAGGGGCCTAATGAAAAACTGTTTTTT.

This clonotype was found a few times. The chain uses TRBV7-8 and TRBJ2-5; D tentatively fits TRBD1 or TRBD2 (5 bases each). V lost 2 bases and J 2 bases, leaving 12 bases between the germline ends. CDR1 and CDR2 (germline): SGHVS, FQNEAQ. The CDR3 spans 15 residues. Here the CDR3 reads CASSLRGRTQETQYF. In DNA form, the CDR3 reads TGTGCCAGCAGCTTAAGGGGACGAACGCAAGAGACCCAGTACTTC.

This rearrangement joins TRBV5-1 to TRBJ2-7; D may be TRBD2 (7 bases). Germline CDR1 and CDR2: SGHRS and YFSETQ. This CDR3 has 14 residues. With 1 base removed from V and 6 bases from J, the gap between germline ends came to 14 bases. CDR3 coding DNA: TGCGCCAGCAGCTTGAAAGGGGGGGAGCTCGAGCAGTACTTC. Its protein product is CASSLKGGELEQYF.

This clonotype was seen at least ten times. The chain links TRBV6-5 to TRBJ2-7; TRBD1 or TRBD2 may be the D gene (6 bases each). From germline, CDR1 is MNHEY and CDR2 SVGAGI. The CDR3 covers 15 residues. Trimming cost V 6 bases and J 7 bases, with 22 bases left between them. CDR3 sequence reads: CASSPTRVGGWEQYF. CDR3 nucleotides: TGTGCCAGCAGCCCCACCCGGGTAGGGGGGTGGGAGCAGTACTTC.

This clonotype was seen a few times. The chain recombines TRBV7-9 with TRBJ1-6; D is uncertain. The V end lost 1 base, the J end lost 2 bases, and 6 bases lay between the germline ends. CDR3 size: 15 residues. Germline V lookup: CDR1 SEHNR, CDR2 FQNEAQ (reference sequence). CDR3 coding DNA: TGTGCCAGCAGCTTAGGGCACGCCTATAATTCACCCCTCCACTTT. This gives the protein CASSLGHAYNSPLHF.

This clonotype was counted at least ten times. The chain uses TRBV6-6 and TRBJ1-2, with D possibly TRBD1 on 5 matching bases. CDR1 is MNHNY and CDR2 is SVGAGI in the germline V gene (reference sequence). This CDR3 spans 14 amino acids. Trimming pared 1 base from V and 2 bases from J, leaving 8 bases between. The CDR3 spells CASSYWDGNYGYTF. Here the CDR3 DNA reads TGTGCCAGCAGTTACTGGGACGGCAACTATGGCTACACCTTC.

This rearrangement joins TRBV24-1 to TRBJ2-1; D possibly uses TRBD1 or TRBD2 (5 bases each). This CDR3 has 15 residues. Germline assignment: CDR1 KGHDR and CDR2 SFDVKD. With 5 bases removed from V and 6 bases from J, the gap between germline ends came to 16 bases. This CDR3 is CATSGGIARPNEQFF. CDR3 DNA: TGTGCCACCAGTGGGGGGATAGCAAGGCCCAATGAGCAGTTCTTC.

This clonotype has at least ten counts. The chain joins TRBV7-9 to TRBJ2-1, with D possibly being TRBD2 (6 bases). The V gene lost 4 bases and the J gene lost 1 base, with 8 bases spanning the gap. Per germline, CDR1 SEHNR and CDR2 FQNEAQ (reference sequence). The CDR3 length is 14 residues. CDR3 coding DNA: TGTGCCAGCAGCTCCGGAGGGTCCTACAATGAGCAGTTCTTC. Protein sequence: CASSSGGSYNEQFF.

This clonotype occurred many times. The chain links TRBV7-2 to TRBJ1-2, with TRBD1 as a possible D gene (6 bases). The CDR3 has 14 residues. The V end was cut by 6 bases, the J end by 0 bases, with 11 bases between. Germline V CDR1 and CDR2: SGHTA, FQGNSA. CDR3 nucleotides: TGTGCCAGCAGACCACAGGGAGCTAACTATGGCTACACCTTC. Its protein is CASRPQGANYGYTF.

This clonotype was picked up many times. The chain is built from TRBV5-1 and TRBJ2-5; 11 bases agree with TRBD2. V was pared by 1 base and J by 5 bases, with 13 bases of the junction left unmatched. This CDR3 spans 18 amino acids. Germline V lookup: CDR1 SGHRS, CDR2 YFSETQ. The DNA of the CDR3 is TGCGCCAGCAGCTTGTTTGGACTAGCGGGCCCGAAGCAGGAGACCCAGTACTTC. It yields the protein CASSLFGLAGPKQETQYF.

This clonotype was observed at least ten times. V gene TRBV4-2 combines with J gene TRBJ1-1; D remains unclear. With 4 bases removed from V and 5 bases from J, the gap between germline ends came to 5 bases. This CDR3 has 11 residues. The germline V gene has CDR1 LGHNA and CDR2 YNFKEQ. In DNA form, the CDR3 reads TGTGCCAGCAGCCGGGAGACTGAAGCTTTCTTT. This encodes CASSRETEAFF.

This clonotype was seen more than once but under ten times. The gene calls are TRBV6-6 and TRBJ2-7; D is ambiguous. Per germline, CDR1 MNHNY and CDR2 SVGAGI (reference sequence). The CDR3 loop spans 12 amino acids. V lost 5 bases, J lost 6 bases, and 11 bases lay in between. The CDR3: CASSQKAFEQYV. DNA for the CDR3: TGTGCCAGCAGTCAGAAGGCGTTCGAGCAGTACGTC.

This clonotype was counted a few times. CDR3 protein: CASRPILAGGTDTQYF. DNA of the CDR3: TGTGCCAGCAGACCAATCCTAGCGGGAGGTACAGATACGCAGTATTTT. The V and J genes are TRBV7-9 and TRBJ2-3; TRBD2 matches at 11 bases. Germline V lookup: CDR1 SEHNR, CDR2 FQNEAQ (reference sequence). V shed 6 bases and J 3 bases; nucleotides not matched to a gene: 8. The CDR3 has 16 amino acids.

The CDR3 spells CASSEQGSSNQPQHF. CDR3 DNA: TGTGCCAGTAGTGAACAGGGTTCGAGCAATCAGCCCCAGCATTTT. V usage is TRBV19 and J usage is TRBJ1-5; TRBD1 might be the D (6 bases). The V end lost 5 bases, the J end lost 1 base, and 12 bases lay between the germline ends. The V gene's germline CDR1 is LNHDA and CDR2 SQIVND (reference sequence). This CDR3 has 15 amino acids.

The table lists this clonotype with a few counts. The rearrangement joins TRBV7-2 to TRBJ2-3, with 13 nucleotides matching TRBD2. With V trimmed by 5 bases and J by 3 bases, 5 bases remained unmatched. Per the germline V gene, CDR1 is SGHTA and CDR2 is FQGNSA. The CDR3 runs 16 residues. CDR3 residues: CASSPLTSGGTDTQYF. CDR3 DNA: TGTGCCAGCAGCCCCCTGACTAGCGGGGGGACAGATACGCAGTATTTT.

This clonotype has at least ten counts. The CDR3 DNA is TGTGCCAGCAGTCCCTTTTCGGCTCGGCAGTACGAGCAGTACGTC. Residues: CASSPFSARQYEQYV. V usage is TRBV27 and J usage is TRBJ2-7, with D uncertain. The CDR3 runs 15 residues. With 5 bases removed from V and 4 bases from J, the gap between germline ends came to 18 bases. CDR1 and CDR2 (germline): MNHEY, SMNVEV (reference sequence).

This clonotype was counted ten times or more. V gene TRBV4-3 combines with J gene TRBJ2-5, with no clear D. Trimming took 1 base from V and 3 from J, leaving 9 bases between them. CDR1 and CDR2 (germline): LGHNA, YSLEER. The CDR3 spans 14 residues. CDR3 region: CASSQGVGKETQYF. CDR3 bases: TGCGCCAGCAGCCAAGGGGTAGGGAAAGAGACCCAGTACTTC.

This clonotype has ten or more counts. V and J are TRBV4-2 and TRBJ2-7; D is unclear. The CDR3 loop spans 14 amino acids. The ends were cut back, 4 bases at V and 4 bases at J, with 14 bases in the middle. Per germline, CDR1 LGHNA and CDR2 YNFKEQ. This CDR3 reads CASSPHISGYEQYV. DNA of the CDR3: TGTGCCAGCAGCCCCCACATATCCGGGTACGAGCAGTACGTC.

The chain is built from TRBV9 and TRBJ2-1; tentative D call: TRBD1 (5 bases). The CDR3 length is 11 residues. V gave up 3 bases and J gave up 7 bases, with 5 bases separating them. Germline V gene sequence: CDR1 SGDLS, CDR2 YYNGEE. The CDR3 DNA reads as TGTGCCAGCAGCGAGGGGAATGAGCAGTTCTTC. It specifies CASSEGNEQFF.

This clonotype appeared many times. This sequence joins TRBV10-3 and TRBJ2-2; D unclear. Trimming shortened V by 6 bases and J by 1 base, and 3 bases separated the two germline ends. The CDR3 runs 12 residues. The germline CDR1 and CDR2 sequences are ENHRY and SYGVKD. CDR3 coding DNA: TGTGCCATCAGAGGGAACACCGGGGAGCTGTTTTTT. This encodes CAIRGNTGELFF.

This clonotype was counted only a few times. The chain couples TRBV7-2 to TRBJ1-5, with D maybe TRBD1 (6 bases). The ends were cut back, 5 bases at V and 4 bases at J, with 9 bases in the middle. This CDR3 is 13 amino acids long. From germline, CDR1 is SGHTA and CDR2 FQGNSA. The chain's CDR3 is CASSVQGNQPQHF. The CDR3, as DNA: TGTGCCAGCAGCGTACAGGGTAATCAGCCCCAGCATTTT.

A few counts support this clonotype. This sequence joins TRBV7-6 and TRBJ2-1; perhaps D is TRBD1 or TRBD2 (5 bases each). The CDR3 totals 16 residues. V was shortened by 5 bases and J by 5 bases, with 19 bases between the two germline ends. Germline CDR1 SGHVS, CDR2 FNYEAQ. CDR3 residues: CASSGGRGSRNNEQFF. Here the CDR3 DNA reads TGTGCCAGCAGCGGGGGTCGGGGAAGTCGGAACAATGAGCAGTTCTTC.

A few counts support this clonotype. The V call is TRBV12-3 or TRBV12-4, the J call TRBJ2-1, with D tentatively TRBD2 (5 bases). The CDR3 has 15 residues. Trimming pared 4 bases from V and 5 bases from J, leaving 15 bases between. CDR3 sequence: CASSSPREIDNEQFF. CDR3 sequence (DNA): TGTGCCAGCAGTTCCCCTCGGGAAATAGACAATGAGCAGTTCTTC.

The table lists this clonotype with many counts. The chain recombines TRBV12-3 or TRBV12-4 with TRBJ2-3; D is possibly TRBD2 (7 bases). V lost 2 bases to trimming and J lost 4 bases, with 10 bases between them. This CDR3 is built from 14 residues. The CDR3 spells CASSLWGGPDTQYF. The DNA for the CDR3 is TGTGCCAGCAGTTTATGGGGGGGCCCAGATACGCAGTATTTT.

The chain combines TRBV7-2 with TRBJ2-3, with D perhaps given as TRBD1 or TRBD2 (5 bases each). Trimming took 5 bases from V and 3 from J, leaving 21 bases between them. This CDR3 comprises 17 residues. Per the germline V gene, CDR1 is SGHTA and CDR2 is FQGNSA. CDR3 protein: CASSHPAREPPTDTQYF. In DNA form, the CDR3 reads TGTGCCAGCAGCCATCCAGCCAGGGAGCCCCCTACAGATACGCAGTATTTT.